The T cell receptor beta chain under discussion was sequenced for a study of OX40 agonist ivuxolimab in advanced cancers. Study context: Enrolled patients in dose escalation had cancers that were hepatocellular carcinoma, melanoma, renal cell or head and neck cancer.

Germline values: CDR1 MNHNS, CDR2 SASEGT. The CDR3 length is 13 residues. Trimming took off 6 bases at V and 5 bases at J, with 13 bases between the two ends. Clones were sequenced by immunoSEQ multiplex PCR, and TCRdb holds only the in-frame ones, with some missing. The table records approximately 49,000 clones, roughly 80% of them present only once. The clonotype originates from an adult with an advanced solid tumor such as melanoma, head and neck, liver or kidney cancer. The starting material was CD4+ or CD8+ T cells sorted from blood, obtained in a trial of the OX40 agonist ivuxolimab. The V call is TRBV6-1, the J call TRBJ2-5; TRBD1 is a possible D gene (6 bases). Written as DNA, the CDR3 is TGTGCCAGCAGGGGACAAGGGCAGGAGACCCAGTACTTC. Encoded protein: CASRGQGQETQYF.